Following are 8 T cell receptor beta chains from one sample sequenced in a study of blood T cell repertoires in COVID-19. Generated by immunoSEQ multiplex PCR, the TCRdb table keeps only in-frame clones and is missing some. The repertoire holds roughly 160,000 clones, with about 83% as singletons. The sequencing sample was made of peripheral blood. The receptors were gathered from a woman aged 65 to 85 who had recovered from COVID-19.

This sequence joins TRBV6-4 and TRBJ1-2; tentatively, D is TRBD1 (5 bases). The CDR3 consists of 14 residues. Germline CDR1 MRHNA, CDR2 SNTAGT. The V and J ends lost 6 bases and 6 bases respectively, with 17 bases between them. The CDR3, as DNA: TGTGCCAGCAGCCTCGGTTGGGGCATGGATGGCTACACCTTC. Translated: CASSLGWGMDGYTF.

This clone occurred many times. The chain links TRBV5-1 to TRBJ1-4; D gene unclear. Germline V CDR1 and CDR2: SGHRS, YFSETQ. The CDR3 length is 13 residues. V was pared by 1 base and J by 4 bases, with 5 bases between. The CDR3 DNA follows: TGCGCCAGCAGCTTGCCAAATAATGAAAAACTGTTTTTT. Translation gives CASSLPNNEKLFF.

The chain recombines TRBV30 with TRBJ2-7; TRBD2 agrees at 8 bases. The germline gives CDR1 GTSNPN, CDR2 SVGIG (reference sequence). J lost 4 bases, V lost 7 bases, and 15 bases had no gene match. This CDR3 has 15 residues. CDR3 sequence (DNA): TGTGCCTCATATCCGGCTAGCGGGCGGGAATACGAGCAGTACTTC. Protein sequence: CASYPASGREYEQYF.

The chain uses TRBV25-1 and TRBJ1-1, with D unclear. Germline V gene lookup returns CDR1 MGHDK and CDR2 SYGVNS. The CDR3 is made up of 13 amino acids. V was trimmed by 3 bases and J by 8 bases, leaving 13 bases between them. The CDR3: CASSDQRTVEAFF. The CDR3 DNA is TGTGCCAGCAGTGACCAAAGAACGGTCGAAGCTTTCTTT.

The chain carries TRBV4-1 and TRBJ1-1, with D possibly matching TRBD1 (5 bases). This CDR3 spans 16 amino acids. In germline, CDR1 is MGHRA, CDR2 YSYEKL. The germline V and J ends were trimmed by 0 bases and 5 bases, with 16 bases remaining between them. The CDR3 region is CASSQDGRGVRTEAFF. Here the CDR3 DNA reads TGCGCCAGCAGCCAAGATGGGCGGGGGGTACGTACTGAAGCTTTCTTT.

This clone showed up just a few times. This sequence joins TRBV5-1 and TRBJ1-2; TRBD1 aligns across 9 bases. There are 14 residues in the CDR3. Germline V gene sequence: CDR1 SGHRS, CDR2 YFSETQ. V trimming: 4 bases; J trimming: 8 bases; junction bases outside the gene matches: 9. The CDR3 region has the DNA TGCGCCAGCAGCCCGCCGAGGACAGGGGCAGGCTACACCTTC. Translated, it gives CASSPPRTGAGYTF.

This clone was seen once. V gene TRBV9 combines with J gene TRBJ1-1; D is ambiguous. Trimming took off 4 bases at V and 4 bases at J, with 5 bases between the two ends. Germline V gene sequence: CDR1 SGDLS, CDR2 YYNGEE. The CDR3 is 11 amino acids. CDR3 in amino acids: CASSSTTEAFF. CDR3 nucleotides: TGTGCCAGCAGCTCTACCACTGAAGCTTTCTTT.

This clone has a single count. The gene calls are TRBV30 and TRBJ1-5, with D perhaps matching TRBD1 (6 bases). The CDR3 extends over 13 amino acids. Trimming pared 3 bases from V and 9 bases from J, leaving 15 bases between. Looked up from germline, CDR1 is GTSNPN and CDR2 is SVGIG (reference sequence). The CDR3 protein is CAWSGDKLRPQHF. The CDR3 DNA sequence: TGTGCCTGGAGCGGGGACAAGCTGAGGCCCCAGCATTTT.